A selection of T cell receptor beta chains follows, all from one sample in a study of CD8 T cells in ankylosing spondylitis. Each CDR3 protein is one row after TCRdb ran MiXCR on the 5' RACE reads. The sample lists around 150,000 distinct CDR3 sequences, approximately 10% occurring once. Sequencing was performed on blood, either unsorted or a sorted T cell fraction (not recorded which). The receptors shown here come from a male donor with ankylosing spondylitis or in good health (not recorded which). The CDR3 runs from the conserved cysteine through the conserved F or W. A D gene is named only where the DNA matches it firmly. Expanded clones get a size class; other rows say once, few or many, or leave the size out.

CDR3aa: CASRRTGGDYEQYF
CDR3nt: TGTGCCAGCAGACGGACAGGGGGTGATTACGAGCAGTACTTC
j_gene: TRBJ2-7
d_gene: TRBD1
v_gene: TRBV2
abundance: many

CDR3aa: CASSLSWAVQIYEQYF
CDR3nt: TGTGCCAGCAGTTTATCATGGGCAGTCCAAATCTACGAGCAGTACTTC
j_gene: TRBJ2-7
d_gene: .
v_gene: TRBV27
abundance: few

CDR3aa: CASSLGTGDPNQPQHF
CDR3nt: TGTGCCAGCAGCTTAGGGACAGGGGATCCCAATCAGCCCCAGCATTTT
j_gene: TRBJ1-5
d_gene: TRBD1
v_gene: TRBV7-6
abundance: many

CDR3aa: CASSLQGPSSGNTIYF
CDR3nt: TGTGCCAGCAGTTTACAGGGACCGTCCTCTGGAAACACCATATATTTT
j_gene: TRBJ1-3
d_gene: .
v_gene: TRBV12-3/TRBV12-4
abundance: .

CDR3aa: CASSFGDRTEAFF
CDR3nt: TGTGCCAGCAGTTTCGGGGATCGGACTGAAGCTTTCTTT
j_gene: TRBJ1-1
d_gene: .
v_gene: TRBV12-3/TRBV12-4
abundance: many

CDR3aa: CASSQNRKGPGELFF
CDR3nt: TGTGCCAGCAGCCAGAATCGGAAGGGTCCCGGGGAGCTGTTTTTT
j_gene: TRBJ2-2
d_gene: .
v_gene: TRBV3-1
abundance: many

CDR3aa: CSVESTGGEKLFF
CDR3nt: TGCAGCGTCGAATCCACCGGAGGGGAAAAACTGTTTTTT
j_gene: TRBJ1-4
d_gene: .
v_gene: TRBV29-1
abundance: many

CDR3aa: CASSLGGNTQYF
CDR3nt: TGTGCCAGCAGCTTAGGAGGGAATACGCAGTATTTT
j_gene: TRBJ2-3
d_gene: .
v_gene: TRBV7-9
abundance: few

CDR3aa: CASSPLGAPDNEQFF
CDR3nt: TGTGCCAGCAGCCCACTGGGGGCCCCGGACAATGAGCAGTTCTTC
j_gene: TRBJ2-1
d_gene: .
v_gene: TRBV12-3/TRBV12-4
abundance: many

CDR3aa: CFARDLRQSSYEQYF
CDR3nt: TGCTTCGCTAGAGACCTCAGACAGAGCTCCTACGAGCAGTACTTC
j_gene: TRBJ2-7
d_gene: .
v_gene: TRBV20-1
abundance: once

CDR3aa: CASHLAGGVNEQFF
CDR3nt: TGCGCCAGTCACCTAGCGGGAGGAGTTAATGAGCAGTTCTTC
j_gene: TRBJ2-1
d_gene: TRBD2
v_gene: TRBV5-1
abundance: many

CDR3aa: CASSPAGLLGETQYF
CDR3nt: TGCGCCAGCAGCCCGGCGGGACTATTGGGAGAGACCCAGTACTTC
j_gene: TRBJ2-5
d_gene: TRBD2
v_gene: TRBV5-1
abundance: many

CDR3aa: CASSPLPRGSGTDTQYF
CDR3nt: TGTGCCAGCTCACCCTTGCCTAGGGGGTCCGGCACAGATACGCAGTATTTT
j_gene: TRBJ2-3
d_gene: .
v_gene: TRBV18
abundance: many

CDR3aa: CASSLRFRTDLNTEAFF
CDR3nt: TGTGCCAGCAGCTTAAGGTTCCGGACGGACCTGAACACTGAAGCTTTCTTT
j_gene: TRBJ1-1
d_gene: .
v_gene: TRBV7-2
abundance: few

CDR3aa: CASSSSVGTAQPQHF
CDR3nt: TGTGCCAGCAGCTCGTCCGTGGGGACAGCACAGCCCCAGCATTTT
j_gene: TRBJ1-5
d_gene: TRBD1
v_gene: TRBV5-5
abundance: .

CDR3aa: CAISESSGLRTLSGGTEAFF
CDR3nt: TGTGCCATCAGTGAGTCCTCAGGCTTAAGAACACTGAGCGGGGGCACTGAAGCTTTCTTT
j_gene: TRBJ1-1
d_gene: .
v_gene: TRBV10-3
abundance: many

CDR3aa: CASRLQGRARQFF
CDR3nt: TGTGCCAGCAGGTTACAGGGGCGTGCGCGGCAGTTCTTC
j_gene: TRBJ2-1
d_gene: TRBD1
v_gene: TRBV6-5
abundance: many

CDR3aa: CASSLSRGDEKLFF
CDR3nt: TGCGCCAGCAGCTTATCCAGGGGGGATGAAAAACTGTTTTTT
j_gene: TRBJ1-4
d_gene: TRBD1
v_gene: TRBV5-1
abundance: many

CDR3aa: CASSLNTGVTEAFF
CDR3nt: TGCGCCAGCAGCCTGAATACCGGGGTCACTGAAGCTTTCTTT
j_gene: TRBJ1-1
d_gene: .
v_gene: TRBV5-1
abundance: many

CDR3aa: CASRFTRGLNTGELFF
CDR3nt: TGTGCCAGCAGGTTCACCCGGGGCCTCAACACCGGGGAGCTGTTTTTT
j_gene: TRBJ2-2
d_gene: .
v_gene: TRBV28
abundance: many

CDR3aa: CASRYGTGGFYEQYF
CDR3nt: TGTGCCAGCAGATATGGGACAGGGGGTTTCTACGAGCAGTACTTC
j_gene: TRBJ2-7
d_gene: TRBD1
v_gene: TRBV12-3/TRBV12-4
abundance: many

CDR3aa: CASSLPGQNQPQHF
CDR3nt: TGTGCCAGCAGCCTACCGGGACAGAATCAGCCCCAGCATTTT
j_gene: TRBJ1-5
d_gene: TRBD1
v_gene: TRBV3-1
abundance: many

CDR3aa: CSAEGVVAYTEAFF
CDR3nt: TGCAGTGCTGAGGGGGTGGTGGCATACACTGAAGCTTTCTTT
j_gene: TRBJ1-1
d_gene: .
v_gene: TRBV20-1
abundance: .

CDR3aa: CSARDLAKNIQYF
CDR3nt: TGCAGTGCTAGGGACTTAGCCAAAAACATTCAGTACTTC
j_gene: TRBJ2-4
d_gene: .
v_gene: TRBV20-1
abundance: few

CDR3aa: CSVETGGQKLFF
CDR3nt: TGCAGCGTGGAAACAGGGGGCCAGAAACTGTTTTTT
j_gene: TRBJ1-4
d_gene: TRBD1
v_gene: TRBV29-1
abundance: many

CDR3aa: CASSYQLAGGPTYEQYF
CDR3nt: TGTGCCAGCAGCTACCAACTAGCGGGAGGCCCTACCTACGAGCAGTACTTC
j_gene: TRBJ2-7
d_gene: TRBD2
v_gene: TRBV7-8
abundance: many

CDR3aa: CSVGDGGTEAFF
CDR3nt: TGCAGCGTTGGGGATGGGGGAACTGAAGCTTTCTTT
j_gene: TRBJ1-1
d_gene: .
v_gene: TRBV29-1
abundance: many

CDR3aa: CSAQRGGQGAYGYTF
CDR3nt: TGCAGTGCGCAGAGGGGTGGTCAGGGTGCCTATGGCTACACCTTC
j_gene: TRBJ1-2
d_gene: .
v_gene: TRBV20-1
abundance: .

CDR3aa: CASSLGRGGNGELFF
CDR3nt: TGTGCCAGCAGTTTAGGACGCGGGGGAAACGGGGAGCTGTTTTTT
j_gene: TRBJ2-2
d_gene: TRBD2
v_gene: TRBV27
abundance: many

CDR3aa: CASSLEGNRGGYGYTF
CDR3nt: TGCGCCAGCAGCTTGGAGGGCAACAGGGGCGGGTATGGCTACACCTTC
j_gene: TRBJ1-2
d_gene: TRBD1
v_gene: TRBV5-1
abundance: many

CDR3aa: CASSTGTGGYEQYF
CDR3nt: TGTGCCAGCAGCACCGGGACAGGGGGCTACGAGCAGTACTTC
j_gene: TRBJ2-7
d_gene: TRBD1
v_gene: TRBV7-8
abundance: many

CDR3aa: CASRPTRTVNTEAFF
CDR3nt: TGTGCCAGCAGACCCACCCGGACAGTGAACACTGAAGCTTTCTTT
j_gene: TRBJ1-1
d_gene: .
v_gene: TRBV7-9
abundance: .

CDR3aa: CASSARTRTVANQPQHF
CDR3nt: TGTGCCAGCAGCGCCCGAACCCGGACAGTAGCAAATCAGCCCCAGCATTTT
j_gene: TRBJ1-5
d_gene: .
v_gene: TRBV21-1
abundance: .

CDR3aa: CASSWNRGTGNTIYF
CDR3nt: TGTGCCAGCAGTTGGAACAGGGGGACAGGAAACACCATATATTTT
j_gene: TRBJ1-3
d_gene: TRBD1
v_gene: TRBV6-5
abundance: many

CDR3aa: CSATGLARNTGELFF
CDR3nt: TGCAGTGCTACCGGACTAGCGAGAAACACCGGGGAGCTGTTTTTT
j_gene: TRBJ2-2
d_gene: TRBD2
v_gene: TRBV20-1
abundance: few

CDR3aa: CAISPGQHSYEQYF
CDR3nt: TGTGCCATCAGCCCCGGACAGCACTCCTACGAGCAGTACTTC
j_gene: TRBJ2-7
d_gene: .
v_gene: TRBV10-3
abundance: many

CDR3aa: CASSSTRQGYEQYF
CDR3nt: TGTGCCAGCAGCTCCACCAGACAGGGCTACGAGCAGTACTTC
j_gene: TRBJ2-7
d_gene: TRBD1
v_gene: TRBV7-8
abundance: many

CDR3aa: CASSAPGRRETQYF
CDR3nt: TGTGCCAGCAGCGCTCCAGGGCGACGAGAGACCCAGTACTTC
j_gene: TRBJ2-5
d_gene: .
v_gene: TRBV3-1
abundance: many

CDR3aa: CASSLVIHNTEAFF
CDR3nt: TGTGCCAGCAGTTTAGTAATACACAACACTGAAGCTTTCTTT
j_gene: TRBJ1-1
d_gene: .
v_gene: TRBV12-3/TRBV12-4
abundance: .

CDR3aa: CASSQGPLGADEQFF
CDR3nt: TGTGCCAGCAGCCAAGGTCCCCTTGGGGCGGATGAGCAGTTCTTC
j_gene: TRBJ2-1
d_gene: .
v_gene: TRBV14
abundance: few

CDR3aa: CASSPRTGPGTEAFF
CDR3nt: TGCGCCAGCAGCCCCCGGACAGGGCCGGGTACTGAAGCTTTCTTT
j_gene: TRBJ1-1
d_gene: TRBD1
v_gene: TRBV5-1
abundance: many

CDR3aa: CASSPRGENYGYTF
CDR3nt: TGTGCCAGCAGCCCGAGGGGGGAAAACTATGGCTACACCTTC
j_gene: TRBJ1-2
d_gene: .
v_gene: TRBV7-2
abundance: .

CDR3aa: CASSYIFQTSGSTDTQYF
CDR3nt: TGTGCCAGCAGTTACATCTTTCAGACTAGCGGGAGCACAGATACGCAGTATTTT
j_gene: TRBJ2-3
d_gene: TRBD2
v_gene: TRBV6-5
abundance: many

CDR3aa: CSGRTGGYEQFF
CDR3nt: TGCAGCGGGCGGACAGGGGGCTATGAGCAGTTCTTC
j_gene: TRBJ2-1
d_gene: TRBD1
v_gene: TRBV29-1
abundance: many

CDR3aa: CASRGPGETQYF
CDR3nt: TGTGCCAGCAGGGGCCCCGGGGAGACCCAGTACTTC
j_gene: TRBJ2-5
d_gene: .
v_gene: TRBV25-1
abundance: few

CDR3aa: CASSEVPDRGYEQYF
CDR3nt: TGTGCCAGCAGTGAGGTCCCGGACAGGGGCTACGAGCAGTACTTC
j_gene: TRBJ2-7
d_gene: TRBD1
v_gene: TRBV2
abundance: .

CDR3aa: CSALDLTGASNQPQHF
CDR3nt: TGCAGTGCCCTGGACCTTACCGGGGCTAGCAATCAGCCCCAGCATTTT
j_gene: TRBJ1-5
d_gene: .
v_gene: TRBV20-1
abundance: many

CDR3aa: CSALRLLEPQETQYF
CDR3nt: TGCAGTGCTTTACGGCTCCTCGAACCCCAAGAGACCCAGTACTTC
j_gene: TRBJ2-5
d_gene: .
v_gene: TRBV20-1
abundance: few

CDR3aa: CSVFREKLGNEQFF
CDR3nt: TGCAGCGTCTTCCGGGAGAAGCTCGGCAATGAGCAGTTCTTC
j_gene: TRBJ2-1
d_gene: .
v_gene: TRBV29-1
abundance: many

CDR3aa: CSARPITGGAGLETQYF
CDR3nt: TGCAGTGCTAGACCTATTACAGGGGGCGCAGGACTAGAGACCCAGTACTTC
j_gene: TRBJ2-5
d_gene: TRBD1
v_gene: TRBV20-1
abundance: many

CDR3aa: CASRGYTTATDTQYF
CDR3nt: TGTGCCAGCCGGGGCTACACAACTGCCACAGATACGCAGTATTTT
j_gene: TRBJ2-3
d_gene: .
v_gene: TRBV28
abundance: many

CDR3aa: CASGPGTANEKLFF
CDR3nt: TGTGCCAGCGGGCCCGGGACAGCTAATGAAAAACTGTTTTTT
j_gene: TRBJ1-4
d_gene: TRBD1
v_gene: TRBV12-3/TRBV12-4
abundance: .

CDR3aa: CASSFLPGASDTQYF
CDR3nt: TGTGCCAGCAGCTTTCTTCCGGGGGCTTCAGATACGCAGTATTTT
j_gene: TRBJ2-3
d_gene: .
v_gene: TRBV7-8
abundance: many

CDR3aa: CASSPRQELYEQYF
CDR3nt: TGTGCCAGCAGCCCAAGGCAAGAATTATACGAGCAGTACTTC
j_gene: TRBJ2-7
d_gene: .
v_gene: TRBV7-9
abundance: few

CDR3aa: CVSSRDLNQPQHF
CDR3nt: TGCGTCAGCAGCCGGGACCTAAATCAGCCCCAGCATTTT
j_gene: TRBJ1-5
d_gene: .
v_gene: TRBV5-1
abundance: few